This passage covers 27 T cell receptor beta chains from one sample sequenced in a study of T cell changes during pregnancy in multiple sclerosis. Only in-frame clones appear in the TCRdb table, and some are missing; sequencing was by immunoSEQ multiplex PCR. The sample contains about 59,000 clones, 93% of which appear only once. Source: CD4+ T cells from peripheral blood mononuclear cells, taken before pregnancy. The receptors were sampled from a female donor with multiple sclerosis, enrolled in a pregnancy study.

This clone occurred once. Here the CDR3 reads CASSLVSHSGNRGYTF. The CDR3 coding sequence is TGTGCCAGCAGCTTGGTATCCCATTCCGGGAATCGAGGCTACACCTTC. The rearrangement links TRBV5-4 to TRBJ1-2; no clear D gene. The CDR3 loop spans 16 amino acids. The ends were cut back, 0 bases at V and 8 bases at J, with 20 bases in the middle. Looked up from germline, CDR1 is SGHNT and CDR2 is YYREEE (reference sequence).

V gene TRBV9 combines with J gene TRBJ2-7; D might be TRBD2 (6 bases). This CDR3 is 16 amino acids long. With 3 bases removed from V and 0 bases from J, the gap between germline ends came to 16 bases. From germline, CDR1 is SGDLS and CDR2 YYNGEE. CDR3 coding DNA: TGTGCCAGCAGCGGCGGGGTAGGGACGACCTCCTACGAGCAGTACTTC. Its translation: CASSGGVGTTSYEQYF.

This chain joins TRBV11-3 and TRBJ2-3; TRBD2 might be the D (5 bases). Per germline, CDR1 SGHNT and CDR2 YENEEA. Trimming left V 3 bases short and J 6 bases short, with 10 bases between. The CDR3 is made up of 13 amino acids. CDR3 amino acids: CASSFEGLDTQYF. The CDR3 DNA reads TGTGCCAGCAGCTTTGAGGGCCTGGATACGCAGTATTTT.

V is TRBV7-2 and J is TRBJ1-2; 7 positions match TRBD1. CDR1 and CDR2 (germline): SGHTA, FQGNSA. Unmatched junction bases numbered 10, after V lost 6 bases and J lost 3 bases. The CDR3 is 15 residues long. The CDR3 DNA reads as TGTGCCAGCAGACCACCGGGACAGCGCCACTATGGCTACACCTTC. Translating it yields CASRPPGQRHYGYTF.

V is TRBV6-5 and J is TRBJ2-6; D call uncertain. The germline V gene has CDR1 MNHEY and CDR2 SVGAGI. CDR3 length: 14 residues. V lost 2 bases to trimming and J lost 0 bases, with 2 bases between them. The CDR3 reads CASSYRSGANVLTF. CDR3 DNA sequence: TGTGCCAGCAGTTACCGCTCTGGGGCCAACGTCCTGACTTTC.

The chain is built from TRBV6-6 and TRBJ2-5; D is uncertain. Trimming took off 8 bases at V and 1 base at J, with 20 bases between the two ends. The V gene's germline CDR1 is MNHNY and CDR2 SVGAGI (reference sequence). This CDR3 has 16 residues. CDR3 in amino acids: CASFSRRPTLQETQYF. The CDR3 nucleotides read TGTGCCAGCTTTAGTCGGAGACCAACTCTCCAAGAGACCCAGTACTTC.

This clone is a singleton in its sample. This rearrangement joins TRBV5-1 to TRBJ2-7, with 9 bases aligning to TRBD1. V lost 2 bases and J lost 3; bases outside the gene matches: 9. This CDR3 is built from 16 residues. The germline gives CDR1 SGHRS, CDR2 YFSETQ. CDR3 DNA sequence: TGCGCCAGCAGCTTTAATTCCGGGACAGGGAACTACGAGCAGTACTTC. Its protein product is CASSFNSGTGNYEQYF.

CDR3 coding DNA: TGTGCCAGCAGTACTCTAGCGGGGGTAAACAATGAGCAGTTCTTC. Its translation: CASSTLAGVNNEQFF. This rearrangement joins TRBV6-5 to TRBJ2-1, with 10 bases that match TRBD2. The germline CDR1 and CDR2 sequences are MNHEY and SVGAGI. The ends lost 5 bases at V and 5 bases at J; junction bases unmatched: 6. CDR3 length: 15 residues.

The CDR3 spells CASSLVGRGGQETQYF. The CDR3 region has the DNA TGTGCCAGCAGCTTAGTCGGTAGGGGAGGGCAAGAGACCCAGTACTTC. The chain recombines TRBV11-2 with TRBJ2-5, with 7 bases matching TRBD2. Germline CDR1 is SGHAT and CDR2 is FQNNGV. V shed 1 base and J 2 bases; nucleotides not matched to a gene: 7. This CDR3 is built from 16 residues.

The rearrangement links TRBV6-5 to TRBJ1-3; the D is unclear. This CDR3 is 12 amino acids long. V was cut by 5 bases and J by 4 bases, with 6 bases left in between. Germline-derived CDR1 and CDR2 are MNHEY and SVGAGI. Here the CDR3 DNA reads TGTGCCAGCAGTACATCGGGAAACACCATATATTTT. This translates into CASSTSGNTIYF.

The chain joins TRBV27 to TRBJ2-3; 8 nucleotides match TRBD2. The CDR3 covers 15 residues. The germline V gene has CDR1 MNHEY and CDR2 SMNVEV (reference sequence). Trimming removed 5 bases from V and 3 bases from J; junction bases left unmatched: 7. The CDR3 loop reads CASSLLAGKTDTQYF. For the CDR3, the DNA is TGTGCCAGCAGTCTTTTAGCGGGAAAGACAGATACGCAGTATTTT.

DNA for the CDR3: TGTGCCAGCAGCTCAGGGGGGACAGGGGGCGAAACTAGCACAGATACGCAGTATTTT. Translating it yields CASSSGGTGGETSTDTQYF. This chain joins TRBV5-5 and TRBJ2-3; 12 bases are shared with TRBD1. Germline lookup yields CDR1 SGHKS and CDR2 YYEKEE (reference sequence). V shed 3 bases, J shed 0 bases, and the junction held 11 bases outside the gene matches. This CDR3 contains 19 residues.

This clone has a single count. V is TRBV29-1 and J is TRBJ1-2; unclear D gene. V lost 4 bases to trimming and J lost 2 bases, with 8 bases between them. Germline loops: CDR1 SQVTM, CDR2 ANQGSEA. This CDR3 has 12 amino acids. CDR3 DNA sequence: TGCAGCGTTGGGGAGTCCAACTATGGCTACACCTTC. Residues: CSVGESNYGYTF.

The chain has TRBV14 and TRBJ2-2, with 9 bases that match TRBD1. Germline CDR1 and CDR2: SGHDN and FVKESK. V was pared by 4 bases and J by 6 bases, with 3 bases of the junction left unmatched. The CDR3 loop spans 14 amino acids. CDR3: CASSLRQGAGELFF. The CDR3 DNA follows: TGTGCCAGCAGCCTTCGACAGGGGGCCGGGGAGCTGTTTTTT. Complete variable domain (other parts from reference TRBV14 and TRBJ2-2): EAGVTQFPSHSVIEKGQTVTLRCDPISGHDNLYWYRRVMGKEIKFLLHFVKESKQDESGMPNNRFLAERTGGTYSTLKVQPAELEDSGVYFCASSLRQGAGELFFGEGSRLTVL.

J is TRBJ2-1 and V is TRBV7-2; 9 bases align to TRBD2. Trimming removed 4 bases from V and 5 bases from J; junction bases left unmatched: 6. This CDR3 is built from 15 residues. Germline V gives CDR1 SGHTA, CDR2 FQGNSA. CDR3 sequence reads: CASSYNSGSNNEQFF. CDR3 bases: TGTGCCAGCAGCTATAATAGCGGGAGCAACAATGAGCAGTTCTTC.

This chain joins TRBV19 and TRBJ2-1; D uncertain. V dropped 4 bases and J dropped 8 bases, with 9 bases sitting between them. Germline assignment: CDR1 LNHDA and CDR2 SQIVND (reference sequence). This CDR3 comprises 12 residues. CDR3 DNA sequence: TGTGCCAGTAGTAATAGTGGTTATGAGCAGTTCTTC. Amino acids: CASSNSGYEQFF.

The V gene is TRBV5-4, the J gene TRBJ2-7; 8 bases align to TRBD2. With V trimmed by 0 bases and J by 4 bases, 6 bases remained unmatched. The germline V gene encodes CDR1 SGHNT and CDR2 YYREEE (reference sequence). This CDR3 is 15 amino acids long. The CDR3 spells CASSLVGSGNYEQYF. CDR3 sequence (DNA): TGTGCCAGCAGCTTGGTTGGTAGCGGGAATTACGAGCAGTACTTC.

The chain combines TRBV6-6 with TRBJ2-1; 7 bases agree with TRBD2. The J segment lost 8 bases and the V segment lost 6 bases, leaving 16 bases of the junction unmatched. The CDR3 runs 16 residues. The germline CDR1 and CDR2 sequences are MNHNY and SVGAGI (reference sequence). The CDR3 bases are TGTGCCAGCAGCCCGTGGGGAGGGGAGGCTACCTATGAGCAGTTCTTC. Amino acids: CASSPWGGEATYEQFF.

The gene calls are TRBV5-6 and TRBJ2-3; D might be TRBD1 (6 bases). This CDR3 comprises 16 residues. Trimming pared 0 bases from V and 6 bases from J, leaving 17 bases between. Per germline, CDR1 SGHDT and CDR2 YYEEEE. The CDR3 loop is CASSLGAGERKDTQYF. The CDR3 DNA sequence: TGTGCCAGCAGCTTGGGGGCAGGGGAGAGAAAGGATACGCAGTATTTT.

This sequence joins TRBV4-2 and TRBJ2-3; D gene ambiguous. The CDR3 spans 14 residues. V lost 1 base, J lost 0 bases, and 5 bases lay in between. CDR1 is LGHNA, CDR2 YNFKEQ, per germline. The CDR3 sequence is CASSQAFSTDTQYF. DNA of the CDR3: TGTGCCAGCAGCCAAGCCTTTAGCACAGATACGCAGTATTTT.

The gene calls are TRBV2 and TRBJ2-7; tentatively, D is TRBD2 (5 bases). The CDR3 consists of 14 residues. V lost 6 bases, J lost 4 bases, and 16 bases lay in between. The germline gives CDR1 SNHLY, CDR2 FYNNEI. The CDR3 sequence is CASRTPGSLYEQYF. The CDR3, as DNA: TGTGCCAGCAGAACCCCGGGGTCACTGTACGAGCAGTACTTC.

The rearrangement joins TRBV28 to TRBJ1-2, with D hard to call. The V end was cut by 7 bases, the J end by 8 bases, with 11 bases between. This CDR3 has 11 amino acids. Per the germline V gene, CDR1 is MDHEN and CDR2 is SYDVKM. In nucleotides, the CDR3 is TGTGCCAGCACAATGGGAGAAGGCTACACCTTC. Its translation: CASTMGEGYTF.

The chain joins TRBV18 to TRBJ2-5; a possible D gene is TRBD1 (5 bases). V shed 3 bases and J shed 5 bases, with 16 bases lying between them. Germline assignment: CDR1 KGHSH and CDR2 LQKENI. The CDR3 runs to 15 residues. This CDR3 reads CASSPLPAGLETQYF. The CDR3 DNA is TGTGCCAGCTCACCTTTACCGGCAGGGTTGGAGACCCAGTACTTC.

The chain uses TRBV28 and TRBJ2-3; 7 bases are a match to TRBD1. This CDR3 has 15 residues. Trimming removed 6 bases from V and 3 bases from J; junction bases left unmatched: 9. Germline loops: CDR1 MDHEN, CDR2 SYDVKM. The CDR3 sequence: CASRRTGTETDTQYF. CDR3 nucleotide sequence: TGTGCCAGCAGAAGAACCGGGACAGAAACAGATACGCAGTATTTT.

This rearrangement joins TRBV5-1 to TRBJ2-3; 7 bases are shared with TRBD2. Germline CDR1 and CDR2: SGHRS and YFSETQ. Trimming took 4 bases from V and 3 from J; bases not matched to a gene: 8. The CDR3 length is 15 residues. The chain's CDR3 is CASSTLLASTDTQYF. The CDR3 bases are TGCGCCAGCAGCACCTTACTAGCGTCGACAGATACGCAGTATTTT.

This clone was found once. V is TRBV6-1 and J is TRBJ1-3; D gene ambiguous. The V gene lost 2 bases and the J gene lost 6 bases, with 2 bases spanning the gap. The CDR3 is 11 amino acids. The V gene's germline CDR1 is MNHNS and CDR2 SASEGT. The DNA for the CDR3 is TGTGCCAGCAGTGAACTAAACACCATATATTTT. Encoded protein: CASSELNTIYF.

J is TRBJ2-3 and V is TRBV9; TRBD2 might be the D (6 bases). This CDR3 is built from 16 residues. The V gene lost 0 bases and the J gene lost 5 bases, with 16 bases spanning the gap. CDR1 is SGDLS and CDR2 is YYNGEE in the germline V gene. CDR3 in amino acids: CASSVAGGGNGDTQYF. The CDR3 nucleotides are TGTGCCAGCAGCGTAGCTGGTGGCGGGAACGGAGATACGCAGTATTTT. The full variable domain, in which reference TRBV9 and TRBJ2-3 provide the parts outside the CDR3, is DSGVTQTPKHLITATGQRVTLRCSPRSGDLSVYWYQQSLDQGLQFLIQYYNGEERAKGNILERFSAQQFPDLHSELNLSSLELGDSALYFCASSVAGGGNGDTQYFGPGTRLTVL.